These 25 T cell receptor beta chains were sequenced from one sample in a study of cytomegalovirus exposure and HLA in healthy donors (dated by TCRdb to about 2017). Receptors were amplified or captured by the immunoSEQ multiplex PCR assay. The multiplex PCR relied on a mix of 60 forward primers for TCR Vbeta segments and 13 reverse primers for TCR Jbeta segments. What TCRdb holds here is the immuneACCESS table cut down to in-frame rearrangements. Part of the clones is not present; checked against another copy, under half of the missing clones reflect an unresolved V gene, and the others are unexplained. The sample's clone listing holds 130,000 or so clones. The ten biggest clones cover roughly 1.7% of the sample. The sequencing sample was made of PBMCs. Receptors were obtained from a man younger than 35 in good health and CMV-seronegative.

The chain joins TRBV5-4 to TRBJ1-1, with D unclear. V gave up 4 bases and J gave up 1 base, with 11 bases separating them. CDR1 SGHNT and CDR2 YYREEE come from the germline V gene (reference sequence). The CDR3 runs to 14 residues. The DNA of the CDR3 is TGTGCCAGCAGCCCCCCCGACACGAACACTGAAGCTTTCTTT. Its protein is CASSPPDTNTEAFF.

The rearrangement links TRBV7-8 to TRBJ2-3; 10 positions agree with TRBD2. The CDR3 is 16 amino acids. The V gene's germline CDR1 is SGHVS and CDR2 FQNEAQ. The trim removed 5 bases at V and 0 bases at J, leaving 5 bases unmatched. DNA of the CDR3: TGTGCCAGCAGCGTCAGGACTAGCGGTAGCACAGATACGCAGTATTTT. Protein sequence: CASSVRTSGSTDTQYF.

The genes are TRBV28 and TRBJ1-5; 9 bases map to TRBD1. Germline CDR1 reads MDHEN; CDR2 reads SYDVKM. The CDR3 runs to 16 residues. J was trimmed by 1 base and V by 5 bases; bases with no gene match: 6. The CDR3 coding sequence is TGTGCCAGCAGTCCTCCGGGACAGGGAAGCAATCAGCCCCAGCATTTT. This gives the protein CASSPPGQGSNQPQHF.

The chain carries TRBV29-1 and TRBJ1-1; 9 bases are shared with TRBD1. Germline CDR1 reads SQVTM; CDR2 reads ANQGSEA. With 7 bases clipped from V and 3 bases from J, the junction kept 6 bases outside the gene matches. CDR3 length: 13 amino acids. As DNA, the CDR3 is TGCAGCGCGGGGACAGGGACCGACACTGAAGCTTTCTTT. Translated, it gives CSAGTGTDTEAFF.

The chain recombines TRBV19 with TRBJ1-5; maybe TRBD1 (5 bases). CDR1 and CDR2 from the germline V gene are LNHDA and SQIVND (reference sequence). The CDR3 spans 17 residues. The germline V and J ends were trimmed by 5 bases and 5 bases, with 22 bases remaining between them. The CDR3 region has the DNA TGTGCCAGTAGTTCCCGCGTCAGGACCGGGGGAGATCAGCCCCAGCATTTT. This gives the protein CASSSRVRTGGDQPQHF.

The chain carries TRBV9 and TRBJ1-1; D may be TRBD1 (6 bases). Germline V gives CDR1 SGDLS, CDR2 YYNGEE. CDR3 length equals 12 residues. Trimming pared 4 bases from V and 8 bases from J, leaving 12 bases between. CDR3 in amino acids: CASSPVGAEAFF. CDR3 nucleotide sequence: TGTGCCAGCAGCCCGGTGGGGGCGGAAGCTTTCTTT.

J is TRBJ2-2 and V is TRBV13; maybe TRBD2 (6 bases). The germline CDR1 and CDR2 sequences are PRHDT and FYEKMQ (reference sequence). V was cut by 5 bases and J by 5 bases, with 21 bases left in between. The CDR3 runs 17 residues. CDR3 protein: CASSPPQGPGGTGELFF. In DNA form, the CDR3 reads TGTGCCAGCAGCCCTCCCCAGGGACCCGGGGGAACCGGGGAGCTGTTTTTT.

V usage is TRBV15 and J usage is TRBJ2-7; weak D call: TRBD2 (5 bases). Trimming removed 3 bases at V and 2 bases at J, with 17 bases between. CDR1 LNHNV and CDR2 YYDKDF come from the germline V gene (reference sequence). This CDR3 is built from 16 residues. The CDR3: CATSSEDTGVPYEQYF. The CDR3 nucleotides read TGTGCCACCAGCAGCGAAGACACCGGGGTCCCCTACGAGCAGTACTTC.

For the CDR3, the DNA is TGTGCCAGCAGTTACTCCAGGACGGGGTATGGCTACACCTTC. It specifies CASSYSRTGYGYTF. The chain recombines TRBV6-5 with TRBJ1-2; no definite D call. Looked up from germline, CDR1 is MNHEY and CDR2 is SVGAGI. V lost 0 bases to trimming and J lost 5 bases, with 10 bases between them. The CDR3 is 14 amino acids.

V gene TRBV7-2 combines with J gene TRBJ1-1, with D uncertain. The germline V gene has CDR1 SGHTA and CDR2 FQGNSA. The CDR3 covers 13 residues. The V gene lost 8 bases and the J gene lost 1 base, with 11 bases spanning the gap. The CDR3 DNA is TGTGCCAGCTCCGGGGTCTCGAACACTGAAGCTTTCTTT. Residues: CASSGVSNTEAFF.

The chain uses TRBV5-1 and TRBJ2-2; D perhaps matches TRBD2 (5 bases). The CDR3 covers 14 residues. Trimming stripped 3 bases from V and 5 bases from J, with 11 bases between. The germline CDR1 and CDR2 sequences are SGHRS and YFSETQ. CDR3 nucleotides: TGCGCCAGCAGCTACCGGACTGTTACCGGGGAGCTGTTTTTT. Its translation: CASSYRTVTGELFF.

The V gene is TRBV4-1, the J gene TRBJ1-5; 8 bases are a match to TRBD1. The CDR3 runs 15 residues. CDR1 is MGHRA, CDR2 YSYEKL, per germline. Trimming took 1 base from V and 5 from J; bases not matched to a gene: 4. CDR3 DNA sequence: TGCGCCAGCAGCCAAGCGGACAGGGATTATCAGCCCCAGCATTTT. Residues: CASSQADRDYQPQHF.

This chain joins TRBV29-1 and TRBJ2-6, with D possibly TRBD1 on 5 matching bases. This CDR3 contains 15 residues. The germline V and J ends were trimmed by 3 bases and 4 bases, with 13 bases remaining between them. Germline V CDR1 and CDR2: SQVTM, ANQGSEA. The CDR3 region is CSVEYRLSGANVLTF. CDR3 DNA sequence: TGCAGCGTTGAGTACAGGTTGTCAGGGGCCAACGTCCTGACTTTC.

CDR3 loop: CATPGVLEAGEQFF. The CDR3 nucleotides are TGCGCCACCCCCGGTGTGCTGGAGGCGGGTGAGCAGTTCTTC. The chain couples TRBV5-1 to TRBJ2-1; tentative D call: TRBD2 (5 bases). The V gene's germline CDR1 is SGHRS and CDR2 YFSETQ. CDR3 size: 14 residues. Trimming removed 9 bases at V and 9 bases at J, with 22 bases between.

The V and J genes are TRBV5-5 and TRBJ2-2; 10 bases fit TRBD1. Germline V gives CDR1 SGHKS, CDR2 YYEKEE (reference sequence). The CDR3 runs to 14 residues. Trimming removed 4 bases from V and 5 bases from J; junction bases left unmatched: 2. The CDR3: CASSGGQGTGELFF. CDR3 in DNA: TGTGCCAGCAGCGGGGGACAGGGGACCGGGGAGCTGTTTTTT.

The chain combines TRBV15 with TRBJ1-1; TRBD1 is a possible D gene (5 bases). There are 16 residues in the CDR3. The V and J ends lost 4 bases and 2 bases respectively, with 17 bases between them. Germline-derived CDR1 and CDR2 are LNHNV and YYDKDF (reference sequence). CDR3 residues: CATSKGGLGGNTEAFF. In DNA form, the CDR3 reads TGTGCCACCAGCAAGGGAGGATTGGGGGGAAACACTGAAGCTTTCTTT.

The rearrangement joins TRBV19 to TRBJ2-5, with D possibly being TRBD2 (5 bases). CDR3 length equals 15 residues. The V and J ends lost 5 bases and 5 bases respectively, with 18 bases between them. Germline CDR1 is LNHDA and CDR2 is SQIVND (reference sequence). The CDR3 DNA follows: TGTGCCAGTAGTGAAAAAGCGGACGGATTCGAGACCCAGTACTTC. This codes for CASSEKADGFETQYF.

The chain carries TRBV6-5 and TRBJ2-1, with TRBD1 matching 10 bases. V gave up 0 bases and J gave up 12 bases; unmatched junction bases: 8. This CDR3 contains 15 residues. Germline CDR1 and CDR2: MNHEY and SVGAGI. The CDR3 sequence: CASSYSIRTGGPQFF. The CDR3 DNA reads TGTGCCAGCAGTTACTCGATAAGGACAGGGGGACCGCAGTTCTTC.

The V and J genes are TRBV7-3 and TRBJ2-1, with 8 bases identical to TRBD2. This CDR3 has 15 residues. Trimming took 5 bases from V and 7 from J; bases not matched to a gene: 10. Germline V lookup: CDR1 SGHTA, CDR2 FQGTGA. In DNA, the CDR3 is TGTGCCAGCAGCCCGGGACTAGGGGATGGAAATGAGCAGTTCTTC. Encoded protein: CASSPGLGDGNEQFF.

The J gene is TRBJ2-7, the V gene TRBV5-1; a weak D match, TRBD1 (5 bases). The ends were cut back, 4 bases at V and 8 bases at J, with 19 bases in the middle. CDR1 is SGHRS and CDR2 is YFSETQ in the germline V gene. This CDR3 has 14 amino acids. CDR3 in DNA: TGCGCCAGCAGCCAGGGTCAGGCTATATCGCAGCAGTACTTC. It translates to CASSQGQAISQQYF.

A remark on this clone: In the same sample, other DNA sequences code for this CDR3. This sequence joins TRBV4-3 and TRBJ2-7, with TRBD2 matching over 7 bases. The V gene end was trimmed by 0 bases and the J gene end by 0 bases; junction bases not matched to a gene: 2. CDR1 and CDR2 (germline): LGHNA, YSLEER. This CDR3 contains 15 residues. CDR3 sequence reads: CASSQDQRGSYEQYF. CDR3 nucleotides: TGCGCCAGCAGCCAAGACCAGCGGGGCTCCTACGAGCAGTACTTC.

The V gene is TRBV9, the J gene TRBJ2-1; TRBD1 matches at 11 bases. The CDR3 is 16 amino acids. With 4 bases clipped from V and 3 bases from J, the junction kept 6 bases outside the gene matches. In germline, CDR1 is SGDLS, CDR2 YYNGEE. The CDR3 here is CASSPAGTGGYNEQFF. The CDR3 coding sequence is TGTGCCAGCAGCCCGGCCGGGACAGGGGGCTACAATGAGCAGTTCTTC. Complete variable domain (other parts from reference TRBV9 and TRBJ2-1): DSGVTQTPKHLITATGQRVTLRCSPRSGDLSVYWYQQSLDQGLQFLIQYYNGEERAKGNILERFSAQQFPDLHSELNLSSLELGDSALYFCASSPAGTGGYNEQFFGPGTRLTVL.

This chain joins TRBV28 and TRBJ2-1, with unresolved D. V was trimmed by 5 bases and J by 4 bases, leaving 6 bases between them. The CDR3 runs 12 residues. Looked up from germline, CDR1 is MDHEN and CDR2 is SYDVKM. Written as DNA, the CDR3 is TGTGCCAGCAGTCTCAGATACAATGAGCAGTTCTTC. Protein product: CASSLRYNEQFF.

The rearrangement links TRBV19 to TRBJ2-1; TRBD2 might be the D (5 bases). V lost 8 bases and J lost 2, with 7 bases in between. Per the germline V gene, CDR1 is LNHDA and CDR2 is SQIVND (reference sequence). This CDR3 is 12 amino acids long. CDR3 sequence reads: CASAGAYNEQFF. For the CDR3, the DNA is TGTGCCAGTGCCGGGGCCTACAATGAGCAGTTCTTC.

The chain is built from TRBV7-9 and TRBJ1-1, with 9 bases matching TRBD1. Per the germline V gene, CDR1 is SEHNR and CDR2 is FQNEAQ (reference sequence). V dropped 5 bases and J dropped 10; count of bases not matched to a gene: 8. This CDR3 is built from 13 residues. The CDR3 sequence is CASSPTGGTVAFF. In DNA, the CDR3 is TGTGCCAGCAGCCCGACAGGGGGTACGGTAGCTTTCTTT. Filled out from reference TRBV7-9 and TRBJ1-1, the complete variable domain reads DTGVSQNPRHKITKRGQNVTFRCDPISEHNRLYWYRQTLGQGPEFLTYFQNEAQLEKSRLLSDRFSAERPKGSFSTLEIQRTEQGDSAMYLCASSPTGGTVAFFGQGTRLTVV.